This T cell receptor (beta chain) was documented in a study of blood T cells in healthy people across ages. Whole-study findings and limits: Older age went with lower TCR beta diversity per million T cells, in a roughly linear way.

The CDR3 extends over 16 amino acids. Germline V CDR1 and CDR2: DFQATT, SNEGSKA (reference sequence). Trimming removed 5 bases from V and 6 bases from J; junction bases left unmatched: 14. This clonotype was observed a few times. No antigen is known for it. A second PCR, run for roughly 7 to 12 cycles, used a sample-barcoded 5' primer plus a J-beta primer mix. TCRdb fed the 5' RACE reads into MiXCR, producing one record per CDR3 protein. The sample consists of fewer than 1,200,000 distinct CDR3 sequences, almost 25% of them appearing once. The same data also contributed to another study, on T cells of mothers and their children. That work contributes: Related mother-child pairs showed slightly, non-significantly higher overlap than unrelated pairs.

The V call is TRBV20-1, the J call TRBJ2-2; 8 bases are a match to TRBD2. The sequencing input was blood. The sequence was collected from a girl under 10 years old in good health. CDR3 amino acids: CSARSSGRFMAGELFF. The CDR3 DNA is TGCAGTGCTCGATCCAGCGGGAGATTTATGGCCGGGGAGCTGTTTTTT.